This record concerns one T cell receptor beta chain sequence. Its target is unknown. The sample is drawn from a study of graft-versus-host responses after intestinal transplantation. Whole-study context: Once they had received anti-thymocyte globulin induction, all recipients took tacrolimus and steroids for three to four years.

V was clipped by 2 bases and J by 10 bases, with 9 bases between them. The CDR3 has 12 residues. Germline V gene data show CDR1 as MRHNA and CDR2 as SNTAGT. TCRdb keeps only in-frame clones here, not all; method: immunoSEQ multiplex PCR. In the table there are approximately 86,000 clones, about nine tenths of which are singletons. The source material was unstimulated CD4+ T cells sorted from spleen or lymph node cells, sampled before intestinal transplant. The chain employs TRBV6-4 and TRBJ2-1, with TRBD1 as a possible D gene (5 bases). The receptor comes from a human donor who received an intestinal transplant. CDR3 sequence: CASSDEQEEQFF. For the CDR3, the DNA is TGTGCCAGCAGTGACGAACAGGAGGAGCAGTTCTTC.